One and the same sample provided the 24 T cell receptor beta chains below, sequenced in a study of chemoradiotherapy in HPV16-positive cancers (dated by TCRdb to 2021 to 2024). Library creation used the immunoSEQ multiplex PCR assay. TCRdb provides this immuneACCESS table in a form limited to in-frame rearrangements. Some clones are lacking; in checked studies, under half of them reflect an unresolved V gene, and why the rest are absent is not known. The sample has over 10,000 clones on record, 85% to 90% of them singletons. Around 23% of the sample comes from the top ten. Sequenced here: blood, sampled from a patient who underwent chemoradiotherapy. The source is a human donor with HPV-associated anogenital cancer.

The rearrangement joins TRBV27 to TRBJ2-3; D is undetermined. CDR3 length: 13 amino acids. The germline gives CDR1 MNHEY, CDR2 SMNVEV (reference sequence). Trimming cost V 0 bases and J 5 bases, with 6 bases left between them. The CDR3, as DNA: TGTGCCAGCAGTTTATCGATAGGAGATACGCAGTATTTT. Translation: CASSLSIGDTQYF.

The CDR3 nucleotides are TGTGCCAGCAGCTTGACAGGGCTAGCGACCCAGTACTTC. This translates into CASSLTGLATQYF. V is TRBV5-6 and J is TRBJ2-5; TRBD1 might be the D (6 bases). Germline V CDR1 and CDR2: SGHDT, YYEEEE. With 1 base removed from V and 7 bases from J, the gap between germline ends came to 11 bases. This CDR3 comprises 13 residues.

CDR3 bases: TGTGCCAGCAGCTTGAGGGGGCTAGAGACCCAGTACTTC. It is translated as CASSLRGLETQYF. The chain employs TRBV5-5 and TRBJ2-5; 7 positions match TRBD1. The ends lost 1 base at V and 4 bases at J; junction bases unmatched: 1. Germline CDR1 SGHKS, CDR2 YYEKEE (reference sequence). This CDR3 region has 13 residues.

The chain recombines TRBV2 with TRBJ1-4, with D perhaps matching TRBD1 (5 bases). Germline assignment: CDR1 SNHLY and CDR2 FYNNEI. V was pared by 6 bases and J by 8 bases, with 13 bases between. This CDR3 contains 13 residues. CDR3 bases: TGTGCCAGCAGAGTCCCGGGGCCCGAAAAACTGTTTTTT. Translating it yields CASRVPGPEKLFF.

The chain links TRBV2 to TRBJ1-1, with D unclear. This CDR3 region has 16 residues. The V end lost 0 bases, the J end lost 1 base, and 12 bases lay between the germline ends. The germline V gene encodes CDR1 SNHLY and CDR2 FYNNEI. Here the CDR3 DNA reads TGTGCCAGCAGTGAAGCGCTTTGGGATAAGAACACTGAAGCTTTCTTT. Translated: CASSEALWDKNTEAFF.

The chain combines TRBV5-1 with TRBJ2-2; no clear D. The V and J ends lost 0 bases and 3 bases respectively, with 12 bases between them. Germline V gene sequence: CDR1 SGHRS, CDR2 YFSETQ. The CDR3 is 16 amino acids. Written as DNA, the CDR3 is TGCGCCAGCAGCTTGGCCTTGGACGGCGACACCGGGGAGCTGTTTTTT. Residues: CASSLALDGDTGELFF.

The chain uses TRBV4-2 and TRBJ1-6, with a possible D match to TRBD1 (5 bases). The V end was cut by 0 bases, the J end by 8 bases, with 11 bases between. This CDR3 is built from 15 residues. Germline V CDR1 and CDR2: LGHNA, YNFKEQ. CDR3 nucleotide sequence: TGTGCCAGCAGCCAAGAAGGGCAGGGTGATTCACCCCTCCACTTT. It yields the protein CASSQEGQGDSPLHF.

The chain has TRBV20-1 and TRBJ2-1; no clear D gene. The V gene's germline CDR1 is DFQATT and CDR2 SNEGSKA (reference sequence). CDR3 size: 11 residues. Trimming cost V 0 bases and J 16 bases, with 13 bases left between them. CDR3 DNA: TGCAGTGCTAGAGATCTACGGAACCTCTTCTTC. As protein: CSARDLRNLFF.

The rearrangement uses TRBV9 and TRBJ2-7; TRBD1 matches 10 bases. The trim removed 3 bases at V and 4 bases at J, leaving 1 base unmatched. This CDR3 spans 13 amino acids. CDR1 SGDLS and CDR2 YYNGEE come from the germline V gene. CDR3 DNA sequence: TGTGCCAGCAGCGGACAGGGGGCATACGAGCAGTACTTC. Translation gives CASSGQGAYEQYF.

J is TRBJ2-1 and V is TRBV6-6, with D tentatively TRBD2 (6 bases). CDR1 is MNHNY and CDR2 is SVGAGI in the germline V gene (reference sequence). The CDR3 has 14 residues. V gave up 6 bases and J gave up 1 base, with 10 bases separating them. The CDR3 DNA reads as TGTGCCAGCAGCCGACTAGAGTCCTACAATGAGCAGTTCTTC. Translation gives CASSRLESYNEQFF.

This chain links TRBV20-1 with TRBJ1-1; D remains unclear. There are 11 residues in the CDR3. Per the germline V gene, CDR1 is DFQATT and CDR2 is SNEGSKA (reference sequence). Trimming took 7 bases from V and 7 from J, leaving 13 bases between them. The CDR3 is CSVGNEREAFF. DNA of the CDR3: TGCAGTGTGGGGAATGAACGTGAAGCTTTCTTT.

V is TRBV14 and J is TRBJ1-4; 10 bases match TRBD1. CDR1 and CDR2 (germline): SGHDN, FVKESK. This CDR3 spans 15 amino acids. The junction had 5 bases not matched to a gene; V was cut back by 3 bases and J by 7 bases. The CDR3 protein is CASSHSGQGVEKLFF. The CDR3 coding sequence is TGTGCCAGCAGCCATTCAGGACAGGGGGTTGAAAAACTGTTTTTT.

J is TRBJ1-3 and V is TRBV14; D unresolved. The germline V and J ends were trimmed by 2 bases and 1 base, with 15 bases remaining between them. Germline V gene sequence: CDR1 SGHDN, CDR2 FVKESK. This CDR3 comprises 17 residues. The CDR3 region has the DNA TGTGCCAGCAGCCAACTTTCGTGGGATAGGTCTGGAAACACCATATATTTT. This codes for CASSQLSWDRSGNTIYF.

The chain carries TRBV5-1 and TRBJ2-7; the D gene could be TRBD1 or TRBD2 (5 bases each). There are 15 residues in the CDR3. V was clipped by 2 bases and J by 7 bases, with 19 bases between them. Germline-derived CDR1 and CDR2 are SGHRS and YFSETQ. This CDR3 reads CASSLPGPPSYEQYF. Here the CDR3 DNA reads TGCGCCAGCAGCTTACCGGGACCACCTTCTTATGAGCAGTACTTC.

The J gene is TRBJ2-7, the V gene TRBV7-2; 8 bases fit TRBD2. The CDR3 consists of 15 residues. J lost 3 bases, V lost 0 bases, and 4 bases had no gene match. The germline gives CDR1 SGHTA, CDR2 FQGNSA. The CDR3 nucleotides are TGTGCCAGCAGCTTAGCTAGCGGGGACGTCTACGAGCAGTACTTC. Translation: CASSLASGDVYEQYF.

The V gene is TRBV6-6, the J gene TRBJ1-2, with TRBD1 identical over 9 bases. Germline trimming cut 8 bases from V and 3 bases from J; bases unmatched to any gene: 13. Germline lookup yields CDR1 MNHNY and CDR2 SVGAGI (reference sequence). The CDR3 is 16 residues long. CDR3 amino acids: CASWGTRTGEDYGYTF. The CDR3 DNA reads as TGTGCCAGCTGGGGGACCCGGACAGGGGAGGACTATGGCTACACCTTC.

The V and J genes are TRBV27 and TRBJ1-2; 10 nucleotides match TRBD1. V lost 6 bases and J lost 5; bases outside the gene matches: 12. This CDR3 comprises 16 residues. Germline-derived CDR1 and CDR2 are MNHEY and SMNVEV (reference sequence). Here the CDR3 DNA reads TGTGCCAGCAGGAATTCCGGGACAGGGGCCTCTTATGGCTACACCTTC. It is translated as CASRNSGTGASYGYTF.

This rearrangement joins TRBV4-2 to TRBJ1-4; weak D call: TRBD1 (6 bases). Germline CDR1 reads LGHNA; CDR2 reads YNFKEQ. CDR3 length: 14 amino acids. Trimming removed 6 bases from V and 8 bases from J, with 16 bases in between. This CDR3 reads CASSKGGSGEKLFF. For the CDR3, the DNA is TGTGCCAGCAGTAAAGGGGGTAGTGGAGAAAAACTGTTTTTT.

This clone appeared a single time. CDR3 loop: CASSLPDNNSPLHF. The CDR3 nucleotides are TGCGCCAGCAGCTTACCCGATAATAATTCACCCCTCCACTTT. V is TRBV5-1 and J is TRBJ1-6; D ambiguous. V was pared by 2 bases and J by 5 bases, with 8 bases between. The CDR3 is 14 amino acids. Germline loops: CDR1 SGHRS, CDR2 YFSETQ.

In this sample, this clone turned up a few times. The chain uses TRBV6-1 and TRBJ2-7; 9 bases are a match to TRBD1. V shed 2 bases and J 2 bases; nucleotides not matched to a gene: 10. The V gene's germline CDR1 is MNHNS and CDR2 SASEGT. The CDR3 length is 17 residues. Written as DNA, the CDR3 is TGTGCCAGCAGTGAAAATCTATCTAGGACAGGGGCCTACGAGCAGTACTTC. Translating gives CASSENLSRTGAYEQYF.

The chain is built from TRBV11-3 and TRBJ2-5; 9 bases align to TRBD2. Trimming cost V 2 bases and J 5 bases; bases outside gene matches: 6. Germline CDR1 reads SGHNT; CDR2 reads YENEEA. This CDR3 comprises 15 residues. CDR3 sequence: CASSLRGGALETQYF. CDR3 coding DNA: TGTGCCAGCAGCTTACGCGGGGGGGCTCTGGAGACCCAGTACTTC.

This clone was picked up one time. The rearrangement links TRBV15 to TRBJ2-5; no clear D. Trimming stripped 1 base from V and 3 bases from J, with 18 bases between. Per germline, CDR1 LNHNV and CDR2 YYDKDF (reference sequence). The CDR3 spans 17 residues. The CDR3 protein is CATSRGPAGFEKETQYF. The DNA of the CDR3 is TGTGCCACCAGCAGAGGCCCCGCCGGGTTCGAGAAAGAGACCCAGTACTTC.

The chain links TRBV28 to TRBJ2-7, with TRBD2 matching 13 bases. The CDR3 extends over 16 amino acids. Germline CDR1 and CDR2: MDHEN and SYDVKM. The J segment lost 4 bases and the V segment lost 1 base, leaving 4 bases of the junction unmatched. The CDR3 DNA reads TGTGCCAGCAGTTTATCACTAGCGGGAGGGTTGTACGAGCAGTACTTC. Translated, it gives CASSLSLAGGLYEQYF.

The chain is built from TRBV19 and TRBJ1-6; 7 bases agree with TRBD1. The J segment lost 5 bases and the V segment lost 5 bases, leaving 6 bases of the junction unmatched. The germline gives CDR1 LNHDA, CDR2 SQIVND (reference sequence). The CDR3 totals 15 residues. The CDR3 loop reads CASSPRGPNNSPLHF. In DNA form, the CDR3 reads TGTGCCAGTAGTCCGAGGGGGCCCAATAATTCACCCCTCCACTTT. Filled out from reference TRBV19 and TRBJ1-6, the complete variable domain reads DGGITQSPKYLFRKEGQNVTLSCEQNLNHDAMYWYRQDPGQGLRLIYYSQIVNDFQKGDIAEGYSVSREKKESFPLTVTSAQKNPTAFYLCASSPRGPNNSPLHFGNGTRLTVT.